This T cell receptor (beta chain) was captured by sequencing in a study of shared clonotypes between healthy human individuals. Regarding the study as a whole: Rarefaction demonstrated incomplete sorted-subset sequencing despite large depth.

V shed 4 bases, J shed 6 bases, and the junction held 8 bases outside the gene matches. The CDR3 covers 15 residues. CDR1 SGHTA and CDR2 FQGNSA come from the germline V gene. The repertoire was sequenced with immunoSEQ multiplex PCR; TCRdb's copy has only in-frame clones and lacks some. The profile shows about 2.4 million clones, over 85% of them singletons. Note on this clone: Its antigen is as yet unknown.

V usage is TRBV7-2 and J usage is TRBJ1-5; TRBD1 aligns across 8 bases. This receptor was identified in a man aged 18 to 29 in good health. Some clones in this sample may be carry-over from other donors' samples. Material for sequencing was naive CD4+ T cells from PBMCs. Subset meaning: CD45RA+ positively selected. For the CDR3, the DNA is TGTGCCAGCAGCTCGATCAGGGGGCTCGGTCAGCCCCAGCATTTT. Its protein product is CASSSIRGLGQPQHF.